One sample yielded the 28 T cell receptor beta chains listed below, sequenced in a study of prognosis after radiotherapy for stage I lung cancer (dated by TCRdb to about 2021). TCRdb names Illumina HiSeq 3000 as the instrument used. Two rounds of multiplex PCR on genomic DNA were used to amplify the TCR beta CDR3 region. In the first PCR round, primers specific to each TRBV and TRBJ gene were used, and the primer sequences were filed in Chinese patent CN105087789A. The raw public data were reprocessed by TCRdb itself: fastp quality trimming at Q25, MiXCR clonotype calling, in-frame beta chains only. All rows with the same CDR3 protein become a single entry with the most common DNA and genes. This sample gives roughly 27,000 distinct CDR3 sequences in total; approximately 44% of them show up just once. The leading ten clones occupy 14% to 15% of the sample. The sample here was PBMCs, taken before or after stereotactic body radiation therapy (not recorded which). These receptors all come from a donor at least 50 years old with non-small cell lung cancer.

In this sample, this clonotype turned up a few times. V and J are TRBV30 and TRBJ2-1; D gene unclear. The CDR3 extends over 13 amino acids. Germline lookup yields CDR1 GTSNPN and CDR2 SVGIG (reference sequence). V lost 0 bases and J lost 9, with 12 bases in between. The CDR3 DNA sequence: TGTGCCTGGAGTGTATACGCTGTGGGTGAGCAGTTCTTC. It yields the protein CAWSVYAVGEQFF.

This clonotype is labeled as medium-sized. CDR3 bases: TGCGCCAGCAGTTTCCGGGACAGGAATGGCGGGGAGCTGTTTTTT. Protein sequence: CASSFRDRNGGELFF. The chain recombines TRBV5-1 with TRBJ2-2; 8 bases line up with TRBD1. J was trimmed by 7 bases and V by 5 bases; bases with no gene match: 10. The CDR3 is 15 amino acids. The germline V gene encodes CDR1 SGHRS and CDR2 YFSETQ.

V usage is TRBV6-1 and J usage is TRBJ2-5; TRBD2 matches at 11 bases. The CDR3 sequence is 18 residues long. Trimming at V came to 6 bases and at J to 0 bases, leaving 12 bases not matched to a gene. Per germline, CDR1 MNHNS and CDR2 SASEGT. The CDR3 region is CASSSHFYSGGDQETQYF. DNA for the CDR3: TGTGCCAGCAGCTCCCACTTCTATAGCGGGGGGGACCAAGAGACCCAGTACTTC.

In its sample, this clonotype was seen many times. The gene calls are TRBV6-5 and TRBJ1-6, with 7 bases that match TRBD1. Germline assignment: CDR1 MNHEY and CDR2 SVGAGI. The CDR3 is 17 residues long. J gave up 8 bases and V 0 bases, and 10 bases lay outside the gene matches. The CDR3 spells CASSYSIPNRGDSPLHF. Here the CDR3 DNA reads TGTGCCAGCAGTTACTCGATTCCGAACAGGGGTGATTCACCCCTCCACTTT.

Within the sample, this clonotype is medium-sized (0.01 to 0.1%). The chain links TRBV28 to TRBJ1-1, with TRBD1 as a possible D gene (5 bases). Germline values: CDR1 MDHEN, CDR2 SYDVKM. V lost 7 bases, J lost 4 bases, and 13 bases lay in between. The CDR3 contains 13 residues. The CDR3 protein is CASTGYSGTEAFF. Here the CDR3 DNA reads TGTGCCAGCACAGGGTATTCGGGCACTGAAGCTTTCTTT.

This clonotype was seen repeatedly, ten times or more. The chain carries TRBV30 and TRBJ2-7; D is perhaps TRBD2 (6 bases). CDR1 and CDR2 (germline): GTSNPN, SVGIG (reference sequence). This CDR3 contains 15 residues. The V end was cut by 5 bases, the J end by 2 bases, with 19 bases between. The CDR3 sequence: CAWGDFHHGTYEQYF. In nucleotides, the CDR3 is TGTGCCTGGGGGGACTTCCACCATGGGACCTACGAGCAGTACTTC.

The chain combines TRBV30 with TRBJ2-1; no clear D. Deletions cut 5 bases from V and 2 bases from J, with 16 bases between. Looked up from germline, CDR1 is GTSNPN and CDR2 is SVGIG (reference sequence). The CDR3 is 15 residues long. Here the CDR3 DNA reads TGTGCCTGGGCGCCGGCGAATTCCCCCTACAATGAGCAGTTCTTC. It encodes CAWAPANSPYNEQFF.

In this sample, this clonotype turned up a few times. Its ends do not fully match the called genes, so a read error is possible. The chain employs TRBV6-2 or TRBV6-3 and TRBJ1-2; no reliable D call. The CDR3 sequence is 13 residues long. Germline-derived CDR1 and CDR2 are MNHEY and SVGEGT. CDR3 nucleotide sequence: TGTGCCAGCAGTTCGGTACTACTCTCTGGCCACACCTTC. Its protein is CASSSVLLSGHTF.

In its sample, this clonotype is medium-sized. Germline is not matched at one junction end, which may reflect a read error. CDR3 protein: CASSYSSGQSLF. The CDR3 nucleotides read TGTGCCAGCAGTTACTCCTCGGGGCAATCACTCTTC. J is TRBJ1-2 and V is TRBV6-2 or TRBV6-3, with D perhaps TRBD1 (5 bases). The CDR3 extends over 12 amino acids. Germline V gene lookup returns CDR1 MNHEY and CDR2 SVGEGT.

The V and J genes are TRBV12-3 or TRBV12-4 and TRBJ1-1, with a possible D match to TRBD1 (5 bases). The CDR3 has 14 residues. Trimming took 6 bases from V and 1 from J, leaving 12 bases between them. CDR3: CASSSWGGNTEAFF. The CDR3 nucleotides read TGTGCCAGCAGCTCCTGGGGGGGGAACACTGAAGCTTTCTTT.

This clonotype was seen repeatedly, ten times or more. The rearrangement joins TRBV6-5 to TRBJ1-3; D gene unclear. Trimming removed 1 base from V and 0 bases from J, with 22 bases in between. Looked up from germline, CDR1 is MNHEY and CDR2 is SVGAGI. The CDR3 contains 20 residues. The CDR3, as DNA: TGTGCCAGCAGTTACTTGTCCCGGACCAGCGCCGGCTACTCTGGAAACACCATATATTTT. This gives the protein CASSYLSRTSAGYSGNTIYF.

Many counts were recorded for this clonotype. This chain joins TRBV19 and TRBJ2-2; D perhaps matches TRBD1 (5 bases). Trimming stripped 7 bases from V and 0 bases from J, with 18 bases between. Germline CDR1 reads LNHDA; CDR2 reads SQIVND (reference sequence). CDR3 length: 17 residues. The DNA for the CDR3 is TGTGCCAGTACAAACCGCCAAACAGGATCGAACACCGGGGAGCTGTTTTTT. This codes for CASTNRQTGSNTGELFF.

Concerning this clonotype: Since a much larger clone is just one base distant, this may be a read error. The chain joins TRBV20-1 to TRBJ1-1; D is uncertain. The CDR3 runs 13 residues. The germline CDR1 and CDR2 sequences are DFQATT and SNEGSKA (reference sequence). For the CDR3, the DNA is TGCAGTACTAGTCCCACAGCGAACACTGAAGCTTTCTTT. Its protein is CSTSPTANTEAFF.

This clonotype was observed at least ten times. This chain connects TRBV28 to TRBJ1-6, with D perhaps matching TRBD1 (6 bases). The V end lost 6 bases, the J end lost 6 bases, and 12 bases lay between the germline ends. This CDR3 comprises 14 residues. Looked up from germline, CDR1 is MDHEN and CDR2 is SYDVKM. CDR3 loop: CASRGGPLNSPLHF. Written as DNA, the CDR3 is TGTGCCAGCAGGGGGGGGCCGCTTAATTCACCCCTCCACTTT.

As regards this clonotype: The junction differs from germline at one of its ends, possibly a read error. The chain employs TRBV29-1 and TRBJ1-5, with D possibly being TRBD1 (5 bases). The CDR3 totals 14 residues. Per the germline V gene, CDR1 is SQVTM and CDR2 is ANQGSEA. As DNA, the CDR3 is TGCAGCGTTGGAGAGGGGCTGAGCAATCATCCCCAGCATTTT. Residues: CSVGEGLSNHPQHF.

In nucleotides, the CDR3 is TGTGCCAGCAGTCCCCCATCCCATACGGGTGGAGTTACCTACGAGCAGTACTTC. Protein sequence: CASSPPSHTGGVTYEQYF. The chain carries TRBV27 and TRBJ2-7; D ambiguous. In germline, CDR1 is MNHEY, CDR2 SMNVEV (reference sequence). The CDR3 has 18 amino acids. V was clipped by 5 bases and J by 2 bases, with 25 bases between them.

This clonotype was recorded many times. The chain has TRBV27 and TRBJ2-3, with D possibly matching TRBD2 (6 bases). The V gene lost 0 bases and the J gene lost 2 bases, with 9 bases spanning the gap. The germline gives CDR1 MNHEY, CDR2 SMNVEV (reference sequence). CDR3 length: 15 amino acids. This chain's CDR3 is CASSLSRGITDTQYF. The CDR3 DNA sequence: TGTGCCAGCAGTTTATCCCGGGGGATCACAGATACGCAGTATTTT.

This clonotype appeared a single time. At one boundary the junction diverges from the germline segment, which might be a read error. The chain employs TRBV6-2 or TRBV6-3 and TRBJ2-6, with TRBD2 identical over 10 bases. Germline V lookup: CDR1 MNHEY, CDR2 SVGEGT. This CDR3 is 16 amino acids long. For the CDR3, the DNA is TGTGCCAGCAGTTCCGGGACTAGCGCTTGGGCCAACTTCCTGACTTTC. Translating it yields CASSSGTSAWANFLTF.

This clonotype was seen ten or more times. The chain is built from TRBV7-3 and TRBJ2-5; TRBD1 matches at 8 bases. CDR3 length: 15 amino acids. Germline lookup yields CDR1 SGHTA and CDR2 FQGTGA. V lost 5 bases, J lost 4 bases, and 9 bases stayed unmatched. The CDR3 coding sequence is TGTGCCAGCAGCCCCTCAATCGGGACAGGAGAGACCCAGTACTTC. It specifies CASSPSIGTGETQYF.

Of note for this clonotype: A far larger clone is only one base removed, so a read error is likely. The rearrangement uses TRBV6-5 and TRBJ2-1, with D perhaps matching TRBD1 (6 bases). The germline CDR1 and CDR2 sequences are MNHEY and SVGAGI. This CDR3 has 13 residues. CDR3 region: CASSRRPDSEHFF. The CDR3 coding sequence is TGTGCCAGCAGCCGACGCCCGGACAGTGAGCATTTCTTC.

This clonotype was counted many times. The chain uses TRBV5-6 and TRBJ2-1; 7 bases align to TRBD2. Germline CDR1 reads SGHDT; CDR2 reads YYEEEE. CDR3 length: 14 residues. The V segment lost 0 bases and the J segment 9 bases; nucleotides outside the gene matches: 6. This chain's CDR3 is CASSLGVGRGEQFF. CDR3 nucleotides: TGTGCCAGCAGCTTGGGAGTAGGGAGGGGTGAGCAGTTCTTC.

The CDR3 is CASCVDRGRGEELFF. The CDR3 nucleotides read TGTGCCAGCTGCGTAGACAGGGGCCGGGGCGAGGAGCTGTTTTTT. The chain has TRBV7-3 and TRBJ2-2; 8 nucleotides match TRBD1. CDR1 and CDR2 from the germline V gene are SGHTA and FQGTGA. The J segment lost 10 bases and the V segment lost 8 bases, leaving 15 bases of the junction unmatched. This CDR3 region has 15 residues.

This clonotype was detected only a few times. This likely stems from a read error, as it lies one base from a far larger clone. V and J are TRBV6-4 and TRBJ2-1; D is unresolved. Germline V gene lookup returns CDR1 MRHNA and CDR2 SNTAGT. Deletions cut 5 bases from V and 9 bases from J, with 8 bases between. CDR3 size: 11 residues. The CDR3 DNA follows: TGTGCCAGCAGTTGGTTTGGTGAGCAGTTCTTC. This codes for CASSWFGEQFF.

This clonotype was recorded many times. This chain connects TRBV5-1 to TRBJ2-2; TRBD1 matches 8 bases. After removal of 3 bases from V and 6 bases from J, the junction contained 4 bases not matched to a gene. The CDR3 is 14 residues long. Germline values: CDR1 SGHRS, CDR2 YFSETQ. CDR3 coding DNA: TGCGCCAGCAGCTACAGGACAGGGTCCGGGGAGCTGTTTTTT. It translates to CASSYRTGSGELFF. Filled out from reference TRBV5-1 and TRBJ2-2, the complete variable domain reads KAGVTQTPRYLIKTRGQQVTLSCSPISGHRSVSWYQQTPGQGLQFLFEYFSETQRNKGNFPGRFSGRQFSNSRSEMNVSTLELGDSALYLCASSYRTGSGELFFGEGSRLTVL.

The chain joins TRBV27 to TRBJ1-1; D not resolved. CDR1 MNHEY and CDR2 SMNVEV come from the germline V gene (reference sequence). The CDR3 extends over 12 amino acids. Trimming took 6 bases from V and 3 from J, leaving 8 bases between them. CDR3 region: CASSLADTEAFF. In DNA, the CDR3 is TGTGCCAGCAGCTTAGCCGACACTGAAGCTTTCTTT.

The table lists this clonotype with many counts. V is TRBV5-1 and J is TRBJ2-7, with 7 positions matching TRBD1. The CDR3 is made up of 16 amino acids. CDR1 is SGHRS and CDR2 is YFSETQ in the germline V gene. Trimming cost V 0 bases and J 1 base; bases outside gene matches: 7. CDR3 loop: CASSLASRTGSYEQYF. Written as DNA, the CDR3 is TGCGCCAGCAGCTTGGCCTCGCGGACAGGTTCCTACGAGCAGTACTTC.

There are many counts of this clonotype. The CDR3 DNA reads TGTGCCAGCAGTTCCCCAGGACAGGCCGGGGGGACCCAGTACTTC. Protein sequence: CASSSPGQAGGTQYF. The chain recombines TRBV12-3 or TRBV12-4 with TRBJ2-5; the D gene is possibly TRBD1 (7 bases). V gave up 4 bases and J gave up 7 bases, with 19 bases separating them. The CDR3 sequence is 15 residues long.

This clonotype has a count of ten or more. Mismatch with germline at one junction end may stem from a read error. The rearrangement uses TRBV6-4 and TRBJ2-3; D uncertain. This CDR3 comprises 16 residues. Germline loops: CDR1 MRHNA, CDR2 SNTAGT. The CDR3 sequence: CASSYSWTEITDTQYF. For the CDR3, the DNA is TGTGCCAGCAGTTACTCCTGGACGGAAATCACAGATACGCAGTATTTT.